The clone carrying this T cell receptor (beta chain) was recorded at least ten times. Deletions cut 4 bases from V and 0 bases from J, with 19 bases between. The CDR3 is 17 amino acids. Germline V CDR1 and CDR2: SGHTA, FQGNSA. The data derive from a study of blood T cells in healthy people across ages. Together with a sample-barcoded 5' primer, a J-beta primer mix was included in a second PCR lasting roughly 6 to 12 cycles. Every single cDNA molecule received a tag from a template-switch adaptor with 12 random nucleotides. Each of the samples gave a minimum of 2.5 million paired-end reads that contained CDR3. TCRdb re-called the 5' RACE reads through MiXCR, storing one row per CDR3 protein. This table has fewer than 2,000,000 distinct CDR3 sequences, around 42% appearing once. Donors were systemically healthy Caucasian individuals from Russia aged about 6 to 95 years.

The sequence came from a human donor in good health. V and J are TRBV7-2 and TRBJ2-7; D unresolved. The sequenced sample was blood. The CDR3 DNA follows: TGTGCCAGCAGCTCCGGAATTGACATCCCACTCTCCTACGAGCAGTACTTC. This sequence encodes CASSSGIDIPLSYEQYF.